A selection of T cell receptor beta chains follows, all from one sample in a study of glioma-infiltrating T cells. In TCRdb, the multiplex PCR reads were re-called with MiXCR into one record per CDR3 protein. Altogether about 44,000 distinct CDR3 sequences are present, approximately 20% being singletons, with the ten largest covering roughly 7%. The sample comprised glioma tissue, nonneoplastic brain tissue, or PBMCs (not recorded which). The receptors derive from a human donor with low-grade glioma or glioblastoma, undergoing nonglioma brain surgery, or in good health (not recorded which). CDR3s include the opening cysteine and the closing phenylalanine or tryptophan. D genes are given only for firm matches. A clone size is listed for some rows: how often the clone was seen (once, few, many), or a class if it is expanded.

cdr3_nt cdr3_aa clone_size v_call d_call cdr3_length j_call
TGTGCCAGCAGCTTATCAGGGGGAACTACCTACGAGCAGCACTTC CASSLSGGTTYEQHF - TRBV7-2 TRBD1 15 TRBJ2-7
TGTGCCAGCAGCCCTTCCAGGGACGTCGAAAACTATGGCTACACCTTC CASSPSRDVENYGYTF many TRBV7-9 - 16 TRBJ1-2
TGTGCCAGCAGACAGGGATCCACTGAAGCTTTCTTT CASRQGSTEAFF many TRBV2 - 12 TRBJ1-1
TGTGCCAGCAGCTCCCGTGAAGCCGGGACGGGAACCTGGACGCAGTATTTT CASSSREAGTGTWTQYF many TRBV28 - 17 TRBJ2-3
TGTGCCAGCTCACCCGGGACTGCACCCAATGAGCAGTTCTTC CASSPGTAPNEQFF - TRBV18 - 14 TRBJ2-1
TGTGCCAGCAGTTTTCGATTGGAGGACACTGAAGCTTTCTTT CASSFRLEDTEAFF many TRBV28 - 14 TRBJ1-1
TGCAGTGCCTTAGTGACTAGCAGCAATACGCAGTATTTT CSALVTSSNTQYF many TRBV20-1 TRBD2 13 TRBJ2-3
TGTGCCAGCAGTGATCCGGGGACGGGATTCAATGAGCAGTTCTTC CASSDPGTGFNEQFF - TRBV2 - 15 TRBJ2-1
TGTGCCAGCAGGGTCGACAGGGGCTACACAGATACGCAGTATTTT CASRVDRGYTDTQYF few TRBV12-3/TRBV12-4 TRBD1 15 TRBJ2-3
TGTGCCAGCAGTTTAATCATGCAGGGGGGAAAGAACATTCAGTACTTC CASSLIMQGGKNIQYF many TRBV28 - 16 TRBJ2-4
TGTGCCAGCAGACCCATCGACGGCTCCTACAATGAGCAGTTCTTC CASRPIDGSYNEQFF - TRBV12-3/TRBV12-4 - 15 TRBJ2-1
TGTGCCAGCAGGACCAGGGGGAACACTGAAGCTTTCTTT CASRTRGNTEAFF - TRBV5-4 - 13 TRBJ1-1
TGTGCCAGCAGGCCAGATCCGAACACTGAAGCTTTCTTT CASRPDPNTEAFF many TRBV28 - 13 TRBJ1-1
TGCAGCGTTGGGCAGAACACTGAAGCTTTCTTT CSVGQNTEAFF - TRBV29-1 - 11 TRBJ1-1
TGCGCCAGCAGCTTCAGGCAGGGAGACAATGAGCAGTTCTTC CASSFRQGDNEQFF few TRBV5-1 - 14 TRBJ2-1
TGTGCCAGCAGCCAAGTTGAAGGTCCGGACAACGAGCAGTACTTC CASSQVEGPDNEQYF few TRBV4-2 - 15 TRBJ2-7
TGTGCCAGCAGTTCAACAGGTGGAGGAAACACCATATATTTT CASSSTGGGNTIYF many TRBV6-1 - 14 TRBJ1-3
TGCGCCAGCAGCCAAGGTCCCCTAGCGGATAACAATGAGCAGTTCTTC CASSQGPLADNNEQFF many TRBV4-1 TRBD2 16 TRBJ2-1
TGTGCCATCAGTGAGTCGACTCAGGGGTGGTACACTGAAGCTTTCTTT CAISESTQGWYTEAFF many TRBV10-3 - 16 TRBJ1-1
TGCGCCACCTCAAGGGTGGGTGAGCAGTTCTTC CATSRVGEQFF few TRBV4-1 - 11 TRBJ2-1
TGTGCCAGCATTTGCTCCTGGCCGTCGTCCTACGAGCAGTACTTC CASICSWPSSYEQYF - TRBV6-5 - 15 TRBJ2-7
TGTGCCAGTAGTGGGGCGACCGGGGAGCTGTTTTTT CASSGATGELFF few TRBV19 - 12 TRBJ2-2
TGTGCCAGCAGCGTAGGGAGCGGGGGGGCGGGCAATGAGCAGTTCTTC CASSVGSGGAGNEQFF - TRBV9 TRBD2 16 TRBJ2-1
TGCGCCAGCACACTCAGGGGCAACACTGAAGCTTTCTTT CASTLRGNTEAFF - TRBV5-1 - 13 TRBJ1-1
TGTGCCAGCAGTCCCGGACTAGCCCAAGAGACCCAGTACTTC CASSPGLAQETQYF few TRBV5-4 TRBD2 14 TRBJ2-5
TGCGCCAGCAGCGGAGGGGATGCCGGCTCCTACGAGCAGTACTTC CASSGGDAGSYEQYF few TRBV5-1 - 15 TRBJ2-7
TGTGCCAGCAGTTACTCCGTAGGAACTAGCACAGATACGCAGTATTTT CASSYSVGTSTDTQYF many TRBV6-6 - 16 TRBJ2-3
TGTGCCAGCCGTAACACTGAAGCTTTCTTT CASRNTEAFF - TRBV19 - 10 TRBJ1-1
TGTGTTAGCAGTTACTCAGTGGAGAGGGACACTGAAGCTTTCTTT CVSSYSVERDTEAFF - TRBV6-2/TRBV6-3 - 15 TRBJ1-1
TGTGCCAGCAGTTACGGACAGGGTTCCTACGAGCAGTACTTC CASSYGQGSYEQYF many TRBV6-6 TRBD1 14 TRBJ2-7
TGTGCCAGCAGCTTAGGGACCGTCCCCTACGAGCAGTACTTC CASSLGTVPYEQYF many TRBV7-9 - 14 TRBJ2-7
TGTGCCAGCAGTGAAGCGGGACTTAGCTCCTACGAGCAGTACTTC CASSEAGLSSYEQYF - TRBV6-1 - 15 TRBJ2-7
TGCAGCGTACATCCCGACAGGGGCCTCATGAACACTGAAGCTTTCTTT CSVHPDRGLMNTEAFF - TRBV29-1 TRBD1 16 TRBJ1-1
TGTGCCAGCAGTTTATTAGGGGGGACCTACGAGCAGTACTTC CASSLLGGTYEQYF many TRBV28 - 14 TRBJ2-7
TGTGCCAGCAGCTCTAGGCAGACACAGATATATGGCTACACCTTC CASSSRQTQIYGYTF many TRBV11-2 - 15 TRBJ1-2
TGTGCCAGCAGCCAATCCCGGACGGAGGGAACAGATACGCAGTATTTT CASSQSRTEGTDTQYF few TRBV5-4 - 16 TRBJ2-3
TGTGCCACCCGACAGTCCTCCCAAGATACGCAGTATTTT CATRQSSQDTQYF many TRBV27 - 13 TRBJ2-3
TGTGCCAGCACTCAGCGGGTTAGTCAGCCCCAGCATTTT CASTQRVSQPQHF medium-sized TRBV28 - 13 TRBJ1-5
TGTGCCAGTAGTGACAGTTCCTACAATGAGCAGTTCTTC CASSDSSYNEQFF - TRBV19 - 13 TRBJ2-1